Included here is one T cell receptor (beta chain) sequence, with context. This entry comes from a study of blood T cell repertoires in COVID-19. The assay was immunoSEQ multiplex PCR, and TCRdb's table has in-frame clones only and misses some. The sample lists about 190,000 clones; around 84% were seen once. J lost 5 bases, V lost 8 bases, and 11 bases had no gene match. The CDR3 sequence is 14 residues long. Looked up from germline, CDR1 is WSHSY and CDR2 is SAAADI. The J gene is TRBJ2-7, the V gene TRBV10-2; 8 bases agree with TRBD2. The TCR sequence derives from a human donor in a cohort sampled during active COVID-19. The source material was peripheral blood. CDR3 protein: CASSVGSGGHEQYV. The CDR3 DNA follows: TGCGCCAGCTCAGTGGGCAGCGGGGGCCACGAGCAGTACGTC.